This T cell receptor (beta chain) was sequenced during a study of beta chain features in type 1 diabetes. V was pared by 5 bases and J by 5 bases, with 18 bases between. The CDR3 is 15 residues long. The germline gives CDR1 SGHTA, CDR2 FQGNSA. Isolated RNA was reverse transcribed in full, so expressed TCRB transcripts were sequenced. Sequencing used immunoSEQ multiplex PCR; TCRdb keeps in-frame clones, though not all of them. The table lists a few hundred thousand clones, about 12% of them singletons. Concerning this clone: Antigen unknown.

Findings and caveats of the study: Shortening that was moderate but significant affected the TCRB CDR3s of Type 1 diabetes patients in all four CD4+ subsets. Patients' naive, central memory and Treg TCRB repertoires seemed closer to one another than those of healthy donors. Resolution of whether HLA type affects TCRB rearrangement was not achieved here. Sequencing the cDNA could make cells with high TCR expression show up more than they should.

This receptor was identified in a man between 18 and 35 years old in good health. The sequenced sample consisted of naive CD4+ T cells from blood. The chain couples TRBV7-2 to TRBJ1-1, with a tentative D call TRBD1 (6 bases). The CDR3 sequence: CASSPAGGRGTEAFF. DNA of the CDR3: TGTGCCAGCAGCCCGGCGGGGGGGCGAGGAACTGAAGCTTTCTTT.